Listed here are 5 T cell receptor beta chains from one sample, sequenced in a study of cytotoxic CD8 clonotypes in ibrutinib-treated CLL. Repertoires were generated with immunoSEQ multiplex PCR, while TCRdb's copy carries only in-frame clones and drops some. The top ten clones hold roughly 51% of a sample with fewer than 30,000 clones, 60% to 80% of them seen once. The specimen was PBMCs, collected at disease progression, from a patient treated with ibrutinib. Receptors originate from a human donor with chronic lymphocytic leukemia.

In DNA form, the CDR3 reads TGTGCCAGCAGCTTAGGATGGCACTCCGGACGGAATTCACCCCTCCACTTT. Translated, it gives CASSLGWHSGRNSPLHF. V usage is TRBV7-8 and J usage is TRBJ1-6; D gene ambiguous. Germline assignment: CDR1 SGHVS and CDR2 FQNEAQ. Trimming stripped 1 base from V and 7 bases from J, with 17 bases between. The CDR3 is 17 residues long.

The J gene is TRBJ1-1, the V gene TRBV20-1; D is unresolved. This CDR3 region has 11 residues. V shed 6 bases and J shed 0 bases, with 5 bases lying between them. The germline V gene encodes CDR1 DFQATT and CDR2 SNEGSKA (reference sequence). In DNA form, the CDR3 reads TGCAGTGCCGTATTGAACACTGAAGCTTTCTTT. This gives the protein CSAVLNTEAFF.

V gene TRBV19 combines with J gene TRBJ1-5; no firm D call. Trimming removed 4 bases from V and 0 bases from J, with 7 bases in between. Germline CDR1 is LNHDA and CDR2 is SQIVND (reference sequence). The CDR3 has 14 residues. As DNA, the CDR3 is TGTGCCAGTAGTAAAGTAGATAGCAATCAGCCCCAGCATTTT. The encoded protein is CASSKVDSNQPQHF.

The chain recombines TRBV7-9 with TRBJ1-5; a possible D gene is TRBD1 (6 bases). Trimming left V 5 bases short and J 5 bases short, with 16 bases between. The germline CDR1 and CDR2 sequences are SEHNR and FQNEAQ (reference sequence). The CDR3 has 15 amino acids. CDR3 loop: CASSPRGGGDQPQHF. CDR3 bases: TGTGCCAGCAGCCCCCGAGGGGGAGGGGATCAGCCCCAGCATTTT.

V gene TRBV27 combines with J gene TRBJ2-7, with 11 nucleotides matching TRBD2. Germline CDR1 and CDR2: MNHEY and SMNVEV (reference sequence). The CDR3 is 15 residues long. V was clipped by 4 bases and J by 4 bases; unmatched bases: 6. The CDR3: CASSSLAGGLYEQYF. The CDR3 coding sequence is TGTGCCAGCAGTTCATTAGCGGGGGGGTTGTACGAGCAGTACTTC.